The source of this TCR beta chain is a study of shared clonotypes between healthy human individuals. The table came from immunoSEQ multiplex PCR; TCRdb's copy has only in-frame clones and leaves some out. Among about 820,000 clones listed, 90% to 95% were seen once. Naive-designated CD8 cells lacked CD45RO, were positively enriched for CCR7, and omitted terminally differentiated effector memory CD45RA+ cells. Material: naive CD8+ T cells sorted from blood. The TCR sequence derives from a man younger than 40 in good health.

CDR3 coding DNA: TGTGCCAGCAGTCCTCGGCCGGGACACGGCCAAGAGACCCAGTACTTC. Its translation is CASSPRPGHGQETQYF. The gene calls are TRBV11-2 and TRBJ2-5, with a tentative D call TRBD1 (6 bases). This CDR3 spans 16 amino acids. The germline V gene encodes CDR1 SGHAT and CDR2 FQNNGV. Trimming cost V 6 bases and J 1 base, with 18 bases left between them.